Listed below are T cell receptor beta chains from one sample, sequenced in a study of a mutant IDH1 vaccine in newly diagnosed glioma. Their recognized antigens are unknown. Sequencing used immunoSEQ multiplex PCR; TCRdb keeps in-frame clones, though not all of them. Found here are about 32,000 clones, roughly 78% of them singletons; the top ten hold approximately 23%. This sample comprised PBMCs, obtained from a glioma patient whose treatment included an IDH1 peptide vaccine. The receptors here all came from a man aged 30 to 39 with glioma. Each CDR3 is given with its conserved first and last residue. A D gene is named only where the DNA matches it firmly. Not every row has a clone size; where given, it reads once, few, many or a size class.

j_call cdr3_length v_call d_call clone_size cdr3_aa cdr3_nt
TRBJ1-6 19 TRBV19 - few CASSIRIPGESSYNSPLHF TGTGCCAGTAGTATCAGGATACCAGGGGAGAGCTCCTATAATTCACCCCTCCACTTT
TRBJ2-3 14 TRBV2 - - CASTISGNTDTQYF TGTGCCAGCACCATTAGCGGTAACACAGATACGCAGTATTTT
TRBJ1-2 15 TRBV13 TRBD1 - CASSLLGQGEDGYTF TGTGCCAGCAGCTTACTTGGACAGGGGGAAGATGGCTACACCTTC
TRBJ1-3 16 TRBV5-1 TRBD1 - CASSPGQGNFLDTIYF TGCGCCAGCAGCCCGGGACAGGGGAATTTTTTGGACACCATATATTTT
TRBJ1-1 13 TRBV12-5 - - CASGLGGGTEAFF TGTGCTAGTGGTTTAGGGGGGGGCACTGAAGCTTTCTTT
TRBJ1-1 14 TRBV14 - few CASSQLGEGLEAFF TGTGCCAGCAGCCAGTTAGGGGAAGGGCTTGAAGCTTTCTTT
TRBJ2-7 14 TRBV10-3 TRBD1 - CAIGVEDRGYEQYF TGTGCCATCGGGGTTGAGGACAGGGGCTACGAGCAGTACTTC
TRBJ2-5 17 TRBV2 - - CASSEARGAEYQETQYF TGTGCCAGCAGTGAAGCCCGAGGGGCAGAGTACCAAGAGACCCAGTACTTC
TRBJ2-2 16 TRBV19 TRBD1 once CASSSRQGRLTGELFF TGTGCCAGTAGTTCAAGACAGGGGAGGTTAACCGGGGAGCTGTTTTTT
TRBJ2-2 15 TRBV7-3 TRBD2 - CASSSSGSITGELFF TGTGCCAGCAGCTCTAGCGGGAGCATCACCGGGGAGCTGTTTTTT
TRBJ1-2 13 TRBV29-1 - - CSVSIQGNYGYTF TGCAGCGTTTCAATACAGGGTAACTATGGCTACACCTTC
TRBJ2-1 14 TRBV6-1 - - CASSETLPRTLHFF TGTGCCAGCAGTGAAACTCTTCCCCGGACATTGCATTTCTTC
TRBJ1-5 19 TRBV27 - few CASSLRADATRVSNQPQHF TGTGCCAGCAGTTTAAGGGCGGACGCGACCAGGGTCAGCAATCAGCCCCAGCATTTT
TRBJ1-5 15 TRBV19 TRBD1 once CASSSSDRPNQPQHF TGTGCCAGTAGTAGTTCGGACAGGCCCAATCAGCCCCAGCATTTT
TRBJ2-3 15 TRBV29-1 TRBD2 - CSVRTSGSGTDTQYF TGCAGCGTTAGGACTAGCGGGAGTGGGACAGATACGCAGTATTTT
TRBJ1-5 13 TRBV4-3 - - CASSQDRVQPQHF TGCGCCAGCAGCCAAGACAGGGTTCAGCCCCAGCATTTT
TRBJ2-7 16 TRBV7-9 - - CASSLDVATPAGEQYF TGTGCCAGCAGCTTAGATGTTGCGACCCCGGCGGGGGAGCAGTACTTC
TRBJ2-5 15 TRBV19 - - CASSTFYRGGETQYF TGTGCCAGTAGCACTTTTTACAGGGGAGGGGAGACCCAGTACTTC
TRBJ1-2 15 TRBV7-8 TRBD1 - CASSLDRVVHYGYTF TGTGCCAGCAGCTTGGACAGGGTAGTCCACTATGGCTACACCTTC
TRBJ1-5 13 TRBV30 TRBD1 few CAWSLTGEQPQHF TGTGCCTGGAGTCTTACAGGGGAACAGCCCCAGCATTTT
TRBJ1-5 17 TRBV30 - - CAWSPPEGRIGNQPQHF TGTGCCTGGAGTCCACCGGAAGGGCGGATTGGGAATCAGCCCCAGCATTTT
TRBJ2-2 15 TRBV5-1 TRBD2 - CASSLTGGHTGELFF TGCGCCAGCAGCTTGACGGGGGGTCACACCGGGGAGCTGTTTTTT
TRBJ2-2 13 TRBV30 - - CAWTTTNTGELFF TGTGCCTGGACGACAACGAACACCGGGGAGCTGTTTTTT
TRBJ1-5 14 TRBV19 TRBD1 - CASTGDRGFQPQHF TGTGCCTCTACCGGGGACAGGGGTTTTCAGCCCCAGCATTTT
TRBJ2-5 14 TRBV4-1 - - CASSQTTGGETQYF TGCGCCAGCAGCCAAACTACCGGCGGGGAGACCCAGTACTTC
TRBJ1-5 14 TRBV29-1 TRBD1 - CSVRTGGFDQPQHF TGCAGCGTCCGGACAGGGGGCTTTGATCAGCCCCAGCATTTT
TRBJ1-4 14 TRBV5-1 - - CASSLVGRDRKLFF TGCGCCAGCAGCTTGGTAGGGAGGGATAGAAAACTGTTTTTT
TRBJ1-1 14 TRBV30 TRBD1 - CAWSARQGQTEAFF TGTGCCTGGAGTGCTAGACAGGGGCAGACTGAAGCTTTCTTT